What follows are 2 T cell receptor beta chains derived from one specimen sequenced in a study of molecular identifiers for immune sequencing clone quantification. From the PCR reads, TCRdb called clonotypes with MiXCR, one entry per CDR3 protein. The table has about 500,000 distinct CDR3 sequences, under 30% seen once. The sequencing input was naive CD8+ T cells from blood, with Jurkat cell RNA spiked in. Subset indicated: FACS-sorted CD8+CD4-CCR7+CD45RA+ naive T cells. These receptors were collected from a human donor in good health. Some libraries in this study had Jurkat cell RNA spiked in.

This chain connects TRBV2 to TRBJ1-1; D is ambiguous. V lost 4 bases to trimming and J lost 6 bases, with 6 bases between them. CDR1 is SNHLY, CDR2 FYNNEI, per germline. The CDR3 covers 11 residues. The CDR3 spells CASSGGSEAFF. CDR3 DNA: TGTGCCAGCAGTGGGGGTTCTGAAGCTTTCTTT.

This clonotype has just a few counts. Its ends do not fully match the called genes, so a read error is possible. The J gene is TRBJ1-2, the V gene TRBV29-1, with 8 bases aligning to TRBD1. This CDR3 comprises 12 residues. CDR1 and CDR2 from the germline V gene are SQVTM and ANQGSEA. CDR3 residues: CSVEPRGPGYNF. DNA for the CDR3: TGCAGCGTTGAACCCAGGGGGCCTGGCTACAACTTC.